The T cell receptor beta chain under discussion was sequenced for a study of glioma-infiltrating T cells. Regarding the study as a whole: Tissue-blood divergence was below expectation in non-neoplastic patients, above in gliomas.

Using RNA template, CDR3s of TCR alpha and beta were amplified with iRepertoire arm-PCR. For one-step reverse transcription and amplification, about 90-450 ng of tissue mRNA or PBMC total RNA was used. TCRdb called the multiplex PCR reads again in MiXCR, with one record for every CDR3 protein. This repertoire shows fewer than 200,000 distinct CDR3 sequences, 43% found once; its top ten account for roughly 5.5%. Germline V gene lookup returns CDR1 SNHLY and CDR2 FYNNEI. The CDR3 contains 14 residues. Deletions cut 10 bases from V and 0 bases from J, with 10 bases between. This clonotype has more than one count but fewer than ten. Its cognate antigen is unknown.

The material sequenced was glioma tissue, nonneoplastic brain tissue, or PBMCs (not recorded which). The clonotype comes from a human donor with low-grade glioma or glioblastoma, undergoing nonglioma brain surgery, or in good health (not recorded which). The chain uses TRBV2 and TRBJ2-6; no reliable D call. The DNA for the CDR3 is TGTGCCACCTGGTCGGGCTCTGGGGCCAACGTCCTGACTTTC. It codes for CATWSGSGANVLTF. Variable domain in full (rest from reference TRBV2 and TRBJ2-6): EPEVTQTPSHQVTQMGQEVILRCVPISNHLYFYWYRQILGQKVEFLVSFYNNEISEKSEIFDDQFSVERPDGSNFTLKIRSTKLEDSAMYFCATWSGSGANVLTFGAGSRLTVL.